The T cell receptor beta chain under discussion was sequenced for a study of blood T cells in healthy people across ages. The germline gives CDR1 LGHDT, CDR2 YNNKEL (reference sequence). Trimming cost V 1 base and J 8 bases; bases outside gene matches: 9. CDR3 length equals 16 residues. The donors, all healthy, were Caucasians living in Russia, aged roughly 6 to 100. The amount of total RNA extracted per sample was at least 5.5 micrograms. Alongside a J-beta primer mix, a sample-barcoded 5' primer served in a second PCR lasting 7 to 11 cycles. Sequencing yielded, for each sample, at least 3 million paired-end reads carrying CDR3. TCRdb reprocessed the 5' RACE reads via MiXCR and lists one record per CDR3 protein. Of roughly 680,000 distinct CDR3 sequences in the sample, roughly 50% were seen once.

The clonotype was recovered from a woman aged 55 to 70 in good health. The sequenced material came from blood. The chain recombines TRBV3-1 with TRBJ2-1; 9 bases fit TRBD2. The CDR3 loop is CASSQVPGLAFDEQFF. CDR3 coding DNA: TGTGCCAGCAGCCAAGTTCCGGGACTAGCATTCGATGAGCAGTTCTTC.